The 7 T cell receptor beta chains listed next were all sequenced from one sample in a study of PD-1 blockade in classical Hodgkin lymphoma. Noted time point: cycle 4 day 1 (C4D1), after more than five weeks of nivolumab. All patients experienced relapse after autologous stem cell transplantation, and brentuximab vedotin exposure was variable. Assay: immunoSEQ multiplex PCR; the TCRdb copy retains only in-frame clones and omits some. This sample yields tens of thousands of clones, of which around 86% are seen a single time; around 7.1% belongs to the top ten. The specimen was peripheral blood mononuclear cells (PBMCs), collected before the fourth cycle of nivolumab. All receptors come from a human donor with classical Hodgkin lymphoma.

V and J are TRBV6-1 and TRBJ2-7, with D maybe TRBD1 (6 bases). The CDR3 loop spans 14 amino acids. The germline V and J ends were trimmed by 6 bases and 0 bases, with 12 bases remaining between them. Germline V lookup: CDR1 MNHNS, CDR2 SASEGT. The CDR3 DNA follows: TGTGCCAGCAGCAGGACAGTGACCTCCTACGAGCAGTACTTC. Protein sequence: CASSRTVTSYEQYF.

V is TRBV7-2 and J is TRBJ1-2; D gene uncertain. V was clipped by 4 bases and J by 7 bases, with 10 bases between them. Per germline, CDR1 SGHTA and CDR2 FQGNSA. The CDR3 consists of 12 residues. Here the CDR3 reads CASSSVLGGYTF. CDR3 nucleotide sequence: TGTGCCAGCAGCTCGGTCTTAGGTGGCTACACCTTC.

J is TRBJ2-7 and V is TRBV6-5, with 8 positions matching TRBD2. Trimming took 6 bases from V and 6 from J; bases not matched to a gene: 7. From germline, CDR1 is MNHEY and CDR2 SVGAGI. This CDR3 has 13 residues. The chain's CDR3 is CASRPHRGGEQYF. The CDR3 DNA reads TGTGCCAGCAGGCCTCATCGGGGGGGCGAGCAGTACTTC.

There are a few counts of this clone. The chain carries TRBV2 and TRBJ1-5, with D hard to call. Germline assignment: CDR1 SNHLY and CDR2 FYNNEI. V was trimmed by 1 base and J by 0 bases, leaving 10 bases between them. The CDR3 consists of 16 residues. CDR3 residues: CASSEEAEDSNQPQHF. The DNA for the CDR3 is TGTGCCAGCAGTGAAGAGGCAGAGGATAGCAATCAGCCCCAGCATTTT.

The gene calls are TRBV27 and TRBJ2-7; tentatively, D is TRBD1 (6 bases). The V end was cut by 3 bases, the J end by 3 bases, with 15 bases between. CDR3 length: 15 residues. Per germline, CDR1 MNHEY and CDR2 SMNVEV (reference sequence). Here the CDR3 DNA reads TGTGCCAGCAGTTTCAGCCAGGGGACGAACTACGAGCAGTACTTC. It yields the protein CASSFSQGTNYEQYF.

The chain has TRBV7-3 and TRBJ2-1, with 9 bases identical to TRBD2. CDR3 length equals 14 residues. V dropped 5 bases and J dropped 7; count of bases not matched to a gene: 6. Looked up from germline, CDR1 is SGHTA and CDR2 is FQGTGA. The CDR3 nucleotides read TGTGCCAGCAGCCTTAGCGGGAGCTTTAATGAGCAGTTCTTC. Its translation is CASSLSGSFNEQFF.

Note on this clone: Other DNA sequences in the same sample also yield this CDR3. V is TRBV7-3 and J is TRBJ2-2; 9 bases fit TRBD2. The CDR3 totals 15 residues. Per the germline V gene, CDR1 is SGHTA and CDR2 is FQGTGA. The ends lost 4 bases at V and 4 bases at J; junction bases unmatched: 4. The DNA for the CDR3 is TGTGCCAGCAGCTCGAGCGGGGGGATCACCGGGGAGCTGTTTTTT. Translated, it gives CASSSSGGITGELFF.